The 27 T cell receptor beta chains presented below share a single source sample, sequenced in a study of T cell responses to AZD1222 COVID-19 vaccine. Method: immunoSEQ multiplex PCR; TCRdb's copy keeps in-frame clones and lacks some. Here the sample spans about 170,000 clones, over 90% being singletons. The material sequenced was peripheral blood, taken on day 0 of AZD1222 vaccination. The receptors stem from an adult in good health.

This clone came up a few times. The chain uses TRBV18 and TRBJ1-2, with D perhaps matching TRBD1 (6 bases). Trimming pared 1 base from V and 7 bases from J, leaving 22 bases between. CDR1 KGHSH and CDR2 LQKENI come from the germline V gene. This CDR3 is 17 amino acids long. The CDR3 DNA reads TGTGCCAGCTCACCACTCCAAGTAAGGGGGGCGAGCGGTGGCTACACCTTC. This translates into CASSPLQVRGASGGYTF.

This clone was seen only a few times. This rearrangement joins TRBV19 to TRBJ2-1; 8 nucleotides agree with TRBD2. Germline V gene lookup returns CDR1 LNHDA and CDR2 SQIVND (reference sequence). The CDR3 runs to 15 residues. V shed 7 bases, J shed 4 bases, and the junction held 9 bases outside the gene matches. CDR3 region: CASTKVAGPYNEQFF. The DNA for the CDR3 is TGTGCCAGTACCAAAGTAGCGGGGCCGTACAATGAGCAGTTCTTC.

The chain uses TRBV6-5 and TRBJ1-6; D unclear. CDR1 is MNHEY and CDR2 is SVGAGI in the germline V gene. CDR3 size: 15 residues. Trimming left V 6 bases short and J 4 bases short, with 13 bases between. CDR3 DNA: TGTGCCAGCAGCAGACTGACTGCATATAATTCACCCCTCCACTTT. Its protein is CASSRLTAYNSPLHF.

The J gene is TRBJ2-1, the V gene TRBV29-1, with D maybe TRBD2 (6 bases). This CDR3 comprises 12 residues. Deletions cut 4 bases from V and 9 bases from J, with 13 bases between. Germline CDR1 is SQVTM and CDR2 is ANQGSEA. The CDR3 bases are TGCAGCGTTGTGTTTTGGAGGGCTGAGCAGTTCTTC. It is translated as CSVVFWRAEQFF.

The V call is TRBV6-1, the J call TRBJ1-6, with unresolved D. Per germline, CDR1 MNHNS and CDR2 SASEGT. The ends were cut back, 3 bases at V and 13 bases at J, with 7 bases in the middle. The CDR3 has 11 residues. The DNA of the CDR3 is TGTGCCAGCAGTGAGGGGAACCCCCTCCACTTT. This codes for CASSEGNPLHF.

The chain carries TRBV7-8 and TRBJ1-4; TRBD1 matches at 10 bases. CDR1 SGHVS and CDR2 FQNEAQ come from the germline V gene. This CDR3 spans 15 amino acids. Losses at the gene ends were 5 bases for V and 8 bases for J; bases not matched to a gene: 8. In DNA, the CDR3 is TGTGCCAGCAGCGTCACGGGGACAGGGGTCGAAAAACTGTTTTTT. Its protein is CASSVTGTGVEKLFF.

V is TRBV18 and J is TRBJ2-3, with D perhaps assigned TRBD1 or TRBD2 (5 bases each). The ends were cut back, 3 bases at V and 6 bases at J, with 16 bases in the middle. Germline CDR1 and CDR2: KGHSH and LQKENI. CDR3 size: 15 residues. CDR3 DNA sequence: TGTGCCAGCTCACCGCCGAGTCTAGCAGGGGATACGCAGTATTTT. Residues: CASSPPSLAGDTQYF.

This chain joins TRBV5-4 and TRBJ1-1, with TRBD1 matching over 7 bases. Germline V gene lookup returns CDR1 SGHNT and CDR2 YYREEE (reference sequence). CDR3 size: 15 residues. V shed 0 bases, J shed 1 base, and the junction held 3 bases outside the gene matches. CDR3 sequence: CASSLVDRENTEAFF. For the CDR3, the DNA is TGTGCCAGCAGCTTGGTTGACAGGGAGAACACTGAAGCTTTCTTT.

This clone was counted a few times. This chain joins TRBV7-2 and TRBJ2-2; unclear D gene. Germline loops: CDR1 SGHTA, CDR2 FQGNSA. Trimming pared 3 bases from V and 2 bases from J, leaving 7 bases between. CDR3 length: 14 residues. The CDR3 DNA sequence: TGTGCCAGCAGCTTTGCTTTAAACACCGGGGAGCTGTTTTTT. Protein: CASSFALNTGELFF.

CDR3 region: CASSQGLAPYNEQFF. CDR3 nucleotides: TGTGCCAGCAGTCAAGGCCTGGCCCCCTACAATGAGCAGTTCTTC. The rearrangement uses TRBV28 and TRBJ2-1, with D hard to call. There are 15 residues in the CDR3. Germline V gene lookup returns CDR1 MDHEN and CDR2 SYDVKM. V dropped 5 bases and J dropped 2 bases, with 13 bases sitting between them. Together with reference TRBV28 and TRBJ2-1, the CDR3 gives the full variable domain: DVKVTQSSRYLVKRTGEKVFLECVQDMDHENMFWYRQDPGLGLRLIYFSYDVKMKEKGDIPEGYSVSREKKERFSLILESASTNQTSMYLCASSQGLAPYNEQFFGPGTRLTVL.

The gene calls are TRBV7-9 and TRBJ2-2; 13 bases line up with TRBD2. The CDR3 is 19 amino acids. The V gene end was trimmed by 5 bases and the J gene end by 2 bases; junction bases not matched to a gene: 11. The germline gives CDR1 SEHNR, CDR2 FQNEAQ (reference sequence). The CDR3 DNA reads TGTGCCAGCAGCGCCCCATCGGGACTAGCGGGGACCAACACCGGGGAGCTGTTTTTT. Residues: CASSAPSGLAGTNTGELFF.

The chain joins TRBV18 to TRBJ1-1; perhaps TRBD1 as D (6 bases). Trimming shortened V by 3 bases and J by 11 bases, and 19 bases separated the two germline ends. Germline V gene sequence: CDR1 KGHSH, CDR2 LQKENI. This CDR3 has 14 amino acids. The CDR3 DNA reads as TGTGCCAGCTCACCCGCGGATCGAACAGGGTACGCTTTCTTT. Translating gives CASSPADRTGYAFF.

This clone was counted a single time. V usage is TRBV5-1 and J usage is TRBJ1-1; a possible D gene is TRBD1 (5 bases). The CDR3 runs 16 residues. Germline lookup yields CDR1 SGHRS and CDR2 YFSETQ. V was trimmed by 0 bases and J by 1 base, leaving 13 bases between them. CDR3 nucleotides: TGCGCCAGCAGCTTGGGGGGCAGGGCTCGGAACACTGAAGCTTTCTTT. Its protein is CASSLGGRARNTEAFF.

The chain recombines TRBV18 with TRBJ2-7; TRBD1 matches 9 bases. V lost 3 bases and J lost 6; bases outside the gene matches: 6. This CDR3 contains 14 residues. Germline V gene sequence: CDR1 KGHSH, CDR2 LQKENI. DNA of the CDR3: TGTGCCAGCTCACCCAGACAGGGGGTCTTCGAGCAGTACTTC. Translating gives CASSPRQGVFEQYF. The full variable domain, with the rest looked up from reference TRBV18 and TRBJ2-7, is NAGVMQNPRHLVRRRGQEARLRCSPMKGHSHVYWYRQLPEEGLKFMVYLQKENIIDESGMPKERFSAEFPKEGPSILRIQQVVRGDSAAYFCASSPRQGVFEQYFGPGTRLTVT.

This rearrangement joins TRBV2 to TRBJ2-2, with TRBD2 identical over 9 bases. The junction had 5 bases not matched to a gene; V was cut back by 4 bases and J by 2 bases. The CDR3 sequence is 16 residues long. CDR1 is SNHLY and CDR2 is FYNNEI in the germline V gene. The CDR3 bases are TGTGCCAGCAGTGTGGTTAGCGGGAGAAACACCGGGGAGCTGTTTTTT. Translating it yields CASSVVSGRNTGELFF. The complete variable domain, with remaining parts taken from reference TRBV2 and TRBJ2-2, reads EPEVTQTPSHQVTQMGQEVILRCVPISNHLYFYWYRQILGQKVEFLVSFYNNEISEKSEIFDDQFSVERPDGSNFTLKIRSTKLEDSAMYFCASSVVSGRNTGELFFGEGSRLTVL.

The chain couples TRBV14 to TRBJ2-1; D gene unclear. With 1 base removed from V and 6 bases from J, the gap between germline ends came to 13 bases. The CDR3 extends over 15 amino acids. Germline CDR1 and CDR2: SGHDN and FVKESK. CDR3 sequence reads: CASSQAGLRLNEQFF. In DNA, the CDR3 is TGTGCCAGCAGCCAAGCCGGGCTGCGTCTCAATGAGCAGTTCTTC.

The rearrangement joins TRBV5-6 to TRBJ2-1; D is unclear. The germline V gene encodes CDR1 SGHDT and CDR2 YYEEEE. CDR3 length: 14 amino acids. The V gene lost 0 bases and the J gene lost 8 bases, with 12 bases spanning the gap. CDR3 nucleotide sequence: TGTGCCAGCAGCTTGGTTCCGGCGCTCGATGAGCAGTTCTTC. This translates into CASSLVPALDEQFF.

This sequence joins TRBV5-4 and TRBJ2-1; the D gene could be TRBD1 or TRBD2 (5 bases each). Germline values: CDR1 SGHNT, CDR2 YYREEE (reference sequence). The V end lost 3 bases, the J end lost 3 bases, and 19 bases lay between the germline ends. This CDR3 is 17 amino acids long. CDR3 DNA: TGTGCCAGCAGCTGGATCCCCTCGGGGACCAACTACAATGAGCAGTTCTTC. Amino acid sequence: CASSWIPSGTNYNEQFF.

V usage is TRBV7-9 and J usage is TRBJ2-5; D could derive from TRBD1 or TRBD2 (5 bases each). The CDR3 runs 14 residues. Germline V gene data show CDR1 as SEHNR and CDR2 as FQNEAQ (reference sequence). Deletions cut 2 bases from V and 6 bases from J, with 13 bases between. The CDR3 DNA follows: TGTGCCAGCAGCTTATCAATGGGGGTCAAGACCCAGTACTTC. Its translation is CASSLSMGVKTQYF.

The chain has TRBV2 and TRBJ1-1, with D unresolved. This CDR3 is 15 amino acids long. Germline assignment: CDR1 SNHLY and CDR2 FYNNEI. V was clipped by 3 bases and J by 1 base, with 12 bases between them. In nucleotides, the CDR3 is TGTGCCAGCAGTGAGTCTAGCATAGCGAACACTGAAGCTTTCTTT. This gives the protein CASSESSIANTEAFF.

V and J are TRBV12-3 or TRBV12-4 and TRBJ1-2; D is ambiguous. V shed 7 bases and J shed 2 bases, with 11 bases lying between them. The CDR3 is 13 residues long. The DNA for the CDR3 is TGTGCCAGCAATCTTGTGGGGAACTATGGCTACACCTTC. This translates into CASNLVGNYGYTF.

This chain uses TRBV14 with TRBJ2-6; the D gene could be TRBD1 or TRBD2 (5 bases each). Per germline, CDR1 SGHDN and CDR2 FVKESK. CDR3 size: 17 residues. Trimming left V 6 bases short and J 1 base short, with 16 bases between. The DNA of the CDR3 is TGTGCCAGCAGTCCCGGGACGGGCCCTTCTGGGGCCAACGTCCTGACTTTC. Protein product: CASSPGTGPSGANVLTF.

The CDR3 DNA sequence: TGTGCCAGCAGCTTTCCAAGCGGGGGGGCGAATGAGCAGTTCTTC. Translated, it gives CASSFPSGGANEQFF. The rearrangement joins TRBV3-1 (or the pseudogene TRBV3-2) to TRBJ2-1; 10 bases map to TRBD2. Germline trimming cut 5 bases from V and 7 bases from J; bases unmatched to any gene: 8. The CDR3 runs 15 residues. Germline V CDR1 and CDR2: LGHDT, YNNKEL (reference sequence).

This clone was seen many times. V usage is TRBV20-1 and J usage is TRBJ2-5, with 12 bases matching TRBD2. V shed 3 bases and J 9 bases; nucleotides not matched to a gene: 17. There are 17 residues in the CDR3. Germline CDR1 and CDR2: DFQATT and SNEGSKA (reference sequence). CDR3 residues: CSASWARRTSGAGAQYF. The CDR3 DNA sequence: TGCAGTGCTAGTTGGGCAAGAAGGACTAGCGGGGCGGGGGCCCAGTACTTC.

This rearrangement joins TRBV6-5 to TRBJ2-7, with D tentatively TRBD1 or TRBD2 (5 bases each). V lost 5 bases and J lost 6, with 17 bases in between. The CDR3 is made up of 14 amino acids. Germline CDR1 and CDR2: MNHEY and SVGAGI. The CDR3 protein is CASSRDARVSEQYF. CDR3 nucleotide sequence: TGTGCCAGCAGTCGGGACGCCCGGGTCTCCGAGCAGTACTTC.

The V call is TRBV27, the J call TRBJ2-5, with TRBD2 as a possible D gene (6 bases). Per the germline V gene, CDR1 is MNHEY and CDR2 is SMNVEV (reference sequence). The germline V and J ends were trimmed by 8 bases and 5 bases, with 21 bases remaining between them. The CDR3 is made up of 15 amino acids. The chain's CDR3 is CASGQALGGLETQYF. In nucleotides, the CDR3 is TGTGCCAGCGGTCAAGCTCTGGGGGGTCTCGAGACCCAGTACTTC.

The chain carries TRBV19 and TRBJ2-2; D possibly matches TRBD1 or TRBD2 (5 bases each). The CDR3 spans 15 residues. The V and J ends lost 7 bases and 4 bases respectively, with 16 bases between them. Germline V gene sequence: CDR1 LNHDA, CDR2 SQIVND (reference sequence). The DNA of the CDR3 is TGTGCCAGTACAGGACTTATTGGGGCCACCGGGGAGCTGTTTTTT. Amino acid sequence: CASTGLIGATGELFF.